This record covers a single T cell receptor (beta chain). The target antigen is unknown. Within the sample, other DNA sequences also encode this same CDR3. This sample was taken from a study of beta chain features in type 1 diabetes. Study background: Cell yields, gender and age were similar in healthy donors and patients.

The V gene end was trimmed by 5 bases and the J gene end by 7 bases; junction bases not matched to a gene: 8. This CDR3 is 13 amino acids long. Germline CDR1 reads PRHDT; CDR2 reads FYEKMQ (reference sequence). Study conclusions and caveats: In all four CD4+ subsets, TCRB CDR3 length was significantly, moderately reduced in type 1 diabetes. The question left open here concerned HLA type influencing TCRB rearrangement. The cDNA sequencing approach could over-represent high-TCR-expressing cells. It was among patients, rather than healthy donors, that naive, central memory and Treg TCRB repertoires appeared more similar.

Sequencing targeted expressed TCRB transcripts, as all isolated RNA had been reverse transcribed. Only in-frame clones appear in the TCRdb table, and some are missing; sequencing was by immunoSEQ multiplex PCR. The sample contains about 150,000 clones, more than 10% of which appear only once. This TCR was recovered from a man between 18 and 29 years old with type 1 diabetes. The sample comprised central memory CD4+ T cells from blood. This chain uses TRBV13 with TRBJ2-7; TRBD2 matches 7 bases. CDR3: CASSPGRGREQYF. The CDR3 DNA follows: TGTGCCAGCAGCCCAGGGAGGGGTCGGGAGCAGTACTTC.